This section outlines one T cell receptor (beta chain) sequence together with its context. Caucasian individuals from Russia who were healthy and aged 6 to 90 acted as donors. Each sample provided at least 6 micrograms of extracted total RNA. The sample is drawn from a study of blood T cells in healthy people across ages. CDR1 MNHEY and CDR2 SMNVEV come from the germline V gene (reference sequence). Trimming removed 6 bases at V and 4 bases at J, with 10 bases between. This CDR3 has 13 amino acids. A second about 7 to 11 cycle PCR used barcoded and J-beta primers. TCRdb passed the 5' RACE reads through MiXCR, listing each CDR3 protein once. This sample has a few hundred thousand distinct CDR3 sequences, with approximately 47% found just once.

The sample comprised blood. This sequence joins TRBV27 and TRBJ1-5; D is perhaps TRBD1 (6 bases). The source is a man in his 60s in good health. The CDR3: CASSGQPNQPQHF. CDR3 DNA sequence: TGTGCCAGCAGCGGACAGCCAAATCAGCCCCAGCATTTT.